These T cell receptor beta chains were read from a single sample in a study of blood T cell repertoires in COVID-19. The table came from immunoSEQ multiplex PCR; TCRdb's copy has only in-frame clones and leaves some out. Here the sample spans some 140,000 clones, approximately 90% being singletons. The sequencing sample was made of peripheral blood. The receptors here all came from a man aged 45-65 years with active or convalescent COVID-19. Each CDR3 is given with its conserved first and last residue. A D gene is named only where the DNA matches it firmly. Size tells how often a clone was seen (once, few, many) or the class of an expanded clone, and some rows leave it out.

d_gene: NA; j_gene: TRBJ2-7; abundance: NA; v_gene: TRBV12-3/TRBV12-4; CDR3nt: TGTGCCAGCAGTTACCAGGGGAACTACGAGCAGTACTTC; CDR3aa: CASSYQGNYEQYF
d_gene: NA; j_gene: TRBJ1-3; abundance: once; v_gene: TRBV29-1; CDR3nt: TGCAGCGTTGAGTTGGTTGACAGGGGAAACACCATATATTTT; CDR3aa: CSVELVDRGNTIYF
d_gene: TRBD1; j_gene: TRBJ1-3; abundance: NA; v_gene: TRBV19; CDR3nt: TGTGCCAGTAGTATGAACGACAGGGGGCTGCGAGACACCATATATTTT; CDR3aa: CASSMNDRGLRDTIYF
d_gene: TRBD1; j_gene: TRBJ2-7; abundance: NA; v_gene: TRBV29-1; CDR3nt: TGCAGCGCATCCGGGACAGGGTCGTACGAGCAGTACTTC; CDR3aa: CSASGTGSYEQYF
d_gene: NA; j_gene: TRBJ2-3; abundance: NA; v_gene: TRBV5-6; CDR3nt: TGTGCCAGCAGCTTGGCTATGTACACAGATACGCAGTATTTT; CDR3aa: CASSLAMYTDTQYF
d_gene: NA; j_gene: TRBJ2-6; abundance: NA; v_gene: TRBV21-1; CDR3nt: TGTGCCAGCAGCAAAGCAAGGTCGCCGAGGCTCGACTCTGGGGCCAACGTCCTGACTTTC; CDR3aa: CASSKARSPRLDSGANVLTF
d_gene: NA; j_gene: TRBJ2-3; abundance: NA; v_gene: TRBV24-1; CDR3nt: TGTGCCACCAGTGGGGGAGGATCTAGCACAGATACGCAGTATTTT; CDR3aa: CATSGGGSSTDTQYF
d_gene: NA; j_gene: TRBJ1-2; abundance: NA; v_gene: TRBV29-1; CDR3nt: TGCAGCGTTGAATGGAGGGAGGGCCTATATGGCTACACCTTC; CDR3aa: CSVEWREGLYGYTF
d_gene: NA; j_gene: TRBJ2-1; abundance: NA; v_gene: TRBV6-4; CDR3nt: TGTGCCAGCAGCGTAAACAGGGCCGGTGAGCAGTTCTTC; CDR3aa: CASSVNRAGEQFF
d_gene: NA; j_gene: TRBJ2-2; abundance: NA; v_gene: TRBV10-3; CDR3nt: TGTGCCATCAGTGAGGGCGGTAAAACGAACACCGGGGAGCTGTTTTTT; CDR3aa: CAISEGGKTNTGELFF
d_gene: NA; j_gene: TRBJ1-4; abundance: NA; v_gene: TRBV29-1; CDR3nt: TGCAGCGTTGAGGATGGGCCGAATGAAAAACTGTTTTTT; CDR3aa: CSVEDGPNEKLFF
d_gene: TRBD2; j_gene: TRBJ2-1; abundance: NA; v_gene: TRBV11-3; CDR3nt: TGTGCCAGCAGCTTAGGTAGCGGGGCCTACAATGAGCAGTTCTTC; CDR3aa: CASSLGSGAYNEQFF
d_gene: TRBD2; j_gene: TRBJ2-1; abundance: NA; v_gene: TRBV28; CDR3nt: TGTGCCACCAAAGGAACGAGCGGGAGGGGCTCCTACAATGAGCAGTTCTTC; CDR3aa: CATKGTSGRGSYNEQFF
d_gene: TRBD1; j_gene: TRBJ1-5; abundance: NA; v_gene: TRBV19; CDR3nt: TGTGCCAGTAGTTCAGGACAGGGCCCGCAGCCCCAGCATTTT; CDR3aa: CASSSGQGPQPQHF
d_gene: NA; j_gene: TRBJ2-1; abundance: NA; v_gene: TRBV19; CDR3nt: TGTGCCAGTACCCCCGGCCGGGGAGCGCTATCCTACAATGAGCAGTTCTTC; CDR3aa: CASTPGRGALSYNEQFF
d_gene: TRBD2; j_gene: TRBJ2-7; abundance: NA; v_gene: TRBV3-1/TRBV3-2; CDR3nt: TGTGCCAGCAGCTTTTCCCTGGCGGGAGGAGACGAGCAGTACTTC; CDR3aa: CASSFSLAGGDEQYF
d_gene: TRBD1; j_gene: TRBJ2-7; abundance: NA; v_gene: TRBV19; CDR3nt: TGTGCCAGTAGTATGGACAGGGACTACGAGCAGTACTTC; CDR3aa: CASSMDRDYEQYF
d_gene: NA; j_gene: TRBJ2-7; abundance: NA; v_gene: TRBV28; CDR3nt: TGTGCCAGCAGCTCAGGACTCGCTTCCTCCTACGAGCAGTACTTC; CDR3aa: CASSSGLASSYEQYF
d_gene: NA; j_gene: TRBJ1-4; abundance: NA; v_gene: TRBV28; CDR3nt: TGTGCCAGCAGTCCTCCAGGGAATCTTTATGAAAAACTGTTTTTT; CDR3aa: CASSPPGNLYEKLFF
d_gene: TRBD1; j_gene: TRBJ1-3; abundance: NA; v_gene: TRBV19; CDR3nt: TGTGCCAGTAGTGGGACAGGTCTGAGCTCTGGAAACACCATATATTTT; CDR3aa: CASSGTGLSSGNTIYF
d_gene: NA; j_gene: TRBJ2-7; abundance: NA; v_gene: TRBV18; CDR3nt: TGTGCCAGCTCACCGACGGGAAACTCCTACGAGCAGTACTTC; CDR3aa: CASSPTGNSYEQYF
d_gene: NA; j_gene: TRBJ2-3; abundance: NA; v_gene: TRBV24-1; CDR3nt: TGTGCCACCAGTGACCGTACAGGACGGGGCACAGATACGCAGTATTTT; CDR3aa: CATSDRTGRGTDTQYF
d_gene: TRBD1; j_gene: TRBJ1-2; abundance: NA; v_gene: TRBV4-1; CDR3nt: TGCGCCAGCAGCCAAAGCCCCGTCGAGGACAGGGGAAGAGGCTACACCTTC; CDR3aa: CASSQSPVEDRGRGYTF
d_gene: TRBD2; j_gene: TRBJ2-3; abundance: NA; v_gene: TRBV5-5; CDR3nt: TGTGCCAGCAGCTTGGCCGGGGCTAGCGGGGCCCCCGCTCGTACGCAGTATTTT; CDR3aa: CASSLAGASGAPARTQYF
d_gene: NA; j_gene: TRBJ1-1; abundance: NA; v_gene: TRBV11-2; CDR3nt: TGTGCCAGCAGCCGGGGAGGCACTGAAGCTTTCTTT; CDR3aa: CASSRGGTEAFF
d_gene: TRBD1; j_gene: TRBJ2-2; abundance: once; v_gene: TRBV6-5; CDR3nt: TGTGCCAGCAGAAAGACAGGGACCGGGGAGCTGTTTTTT; CDR3aa: CASRKTGTGELFF
d_gene: NA; j_gene: TRBJ1-1; abundance: few; v_gene: TRBV27; CDR3nt: TGTGCCAGCAGTTTCCGACAGGCTGGGACTGAAGCTTTCTTT; CDR3aa: CASSFRQAGTEAFF
d_gene: TRBD1; j_gene: TRBJ2-7; abundance: NA; v_gene: TRBV28; CDR3nt: TGTGCCAGCAGTCTTGGGGCAGGGGGCGTCTACGAGCAGTACTTC; CDR3aa: CASSLGAGGVYEQYF
d_gene: TRBD1; j_gene: TRBJ1-6; abundance: NA; v_gene: TRBV5-1; CDR3nt: TGCGCCAGCAGTCAAGGGGGACAGCAGAATTCACCCCTCCACTTT; CDR3aa: CASSQGGQQNSPLHF
d_gene: TRBD2; j_gene: TRBJ2-5; abundance: NA; v_gene: TRBV3-1/TRBV3-2; CDR3nt: TGTGCCAGCAGCCGTTTGACTAGCGGGGGGCAAGAGACCCAGTACTTC; CDR3aa: CASSRLTSGGQETQYF
d_gene: NA; j_gene: TRBJ2-3; abundance: NA; v_gene: TRBV3-1/TRBV3-2; CDR3nt: TGTGCCAGCAGCCAAGCAGTGGCATTTACGCAGTATTTT; CDR3aa: CASSQAVAFTQYF
d_gene: TRBD2; j_gene: TRBJ2-1; abundance: NA; v_gene: TRBV29-1; CDR3nt: TGCAGCGTGGCCGGGACTACCACCTACAATGAGCAGTTCTTC; CDR3aa: CSVAGTTTYNEQFF
d_gene: TRBD1; j_gene: TRBJ1-1; abundance: NA; v_gene: TRBV19; CDR3nt: TGTGCCAGTAGTATAGTCTGGGACAGGACATTTTGGGACTTGAACACTGAAGCTTTCTTT; CDR3aa: CASSIVWDRTFWDLNTEAFF
d_gene: TRBD2; j_gene: TRBJ2-1; abundance: NA; v_gene: TRBV6-4; CDR3nt: TGTGCCAGCAGTGCGGGAGGTGAGCAGTTCTTC; CDR3aa: CASSAGGEQFF
d_gene: NA; j_gene: TRBJ1-2; abundance: NA; v_gene: TRBV19; CDR3nt: TGTGCCAGTAGTACCTCTGATGGGACGGGACTTAGGAGCACCTTC; CDR3aa: CASSTSDGTGLRSTF
d_gene: NA; j_gene: TRBJ1-1; abundance: NA; v_gene: TRBV5-4; CDR3nt: TGTGCCAGCAGCTTGGAGTCAGGGCCCACTGAAGCTTTCTTT; CDR3aa: CASSLESGPTEAFF
d_gene: NA; j_gene: TRBJ2-7; abundance: NA; v_gene: TRBV2; CDR3nt: TGTGCCAGCAGTGGAGGGAAGGGCCCCTACGAGCAGTACTTC; CDR3aa: CASSGGKGPYEQYF
d_gene: TRBD1; j_gene: TRBJ1-1; abundance: NA; v_gene: TRBV2; CDR3nt: TGTGCCAGCAGTGGACAGGGGGACACTGAAGCTTTCTTT; CDR3aa: CASSGQGDTEAFF